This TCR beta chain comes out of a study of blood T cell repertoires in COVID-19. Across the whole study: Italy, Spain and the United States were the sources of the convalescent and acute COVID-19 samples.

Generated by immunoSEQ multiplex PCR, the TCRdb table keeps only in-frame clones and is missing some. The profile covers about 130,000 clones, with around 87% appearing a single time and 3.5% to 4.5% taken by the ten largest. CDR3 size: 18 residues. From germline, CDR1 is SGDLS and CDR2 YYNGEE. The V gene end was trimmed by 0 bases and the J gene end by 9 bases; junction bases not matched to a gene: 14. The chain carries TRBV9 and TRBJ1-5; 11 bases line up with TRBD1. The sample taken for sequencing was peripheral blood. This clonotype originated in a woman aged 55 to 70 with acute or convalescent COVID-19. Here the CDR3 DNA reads TGTGCCAGCAGCGTAGCGGGGGACAGGGGGACCTCAATGGGGCCCCAGCATTTT. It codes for CASSVAGDRGTSMGPQHF.